This T cell receptor (beta chain) was profiled in a study of blood T cell repertoires in COVID-19. The wider study: Acute-phase and convalescent COVID-19 samples originated in the United States, Italy and Spain. T cells, B-cell-depleted T cells, or PBMCs supplied cDNA or gDNA.

Clones were read by immunoSEQ multiplex PCR, and TCRdb kept only the in-frame ones, dropping some. Altogether approximately 240,000 clones are present, approximately 84% being singletons, with the ten largest covering around 4%. This CDR3 spans 15 amino acids. Per germline, CDR1 MNHEY and CDR2 SVGAGI. The J segment lost 1 base and the V segment lost 7 bases, leaving 5 bases of the junction unmatched. The source is a middle-aged man with acute or convalescent COVID-19. This sequence joins TRBV6-5 and TRBJ1-5; 9 bases align to TRBD1. Source material: peripheral blood. The CDR3 DNA reads TGTGCCAGCACCCTAGGGACAGGGAGCAATCAGCCCCAGCATTTT. Protein sequence: CASTLGTGSNQPQHF.